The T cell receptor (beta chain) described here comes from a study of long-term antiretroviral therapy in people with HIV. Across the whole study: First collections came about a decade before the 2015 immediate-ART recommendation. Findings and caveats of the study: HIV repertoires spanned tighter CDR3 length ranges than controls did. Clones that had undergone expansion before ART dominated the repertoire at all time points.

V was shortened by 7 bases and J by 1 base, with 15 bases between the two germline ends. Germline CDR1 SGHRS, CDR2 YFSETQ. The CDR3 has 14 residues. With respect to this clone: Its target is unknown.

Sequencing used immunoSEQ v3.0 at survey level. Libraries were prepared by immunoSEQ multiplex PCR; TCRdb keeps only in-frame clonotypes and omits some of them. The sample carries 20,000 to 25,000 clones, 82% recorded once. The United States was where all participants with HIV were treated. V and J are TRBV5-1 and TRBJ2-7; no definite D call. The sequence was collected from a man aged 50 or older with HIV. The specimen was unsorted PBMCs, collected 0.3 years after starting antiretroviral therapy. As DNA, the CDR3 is TGCGCCAGCGGCCAAGATCTAGGGTCCTACGAGCAGTACTTC. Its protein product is CASGQDLGSYEQYF.